The clone carrying this T cell receptor (beta chain) was recorded only once. The target antigen is unknown. The sample is drawn from a study of OX40 agonist ivuxolimab in advanced cancers. Background on the study: Dose-escalation cases comprised hepatocellular carcinoma, melanoma, renal cell or head and neck cancer. Study findings and constraints: Normalized T-cell clonal expansion was also low in some nonresponders.

Autoimmune disease history or systemic immunosuppression excluded patients. Produced via immunoSEQ multiplex PCR; TCRdb's table is partial and in-frame only. The sample lists about 36,000 clones, less than 90% seen once, with about 4% in the top ten. The CDR3 is 16 residues long. CDR1 is MNHEY and CDR2 is SMNVEV in the germline V gene (reference sequence). With 5 bases removed from V and 1 base from J, the gap between germline ends came to 15 bases. V is TRBV27 and J is TRBJ2-4; the D is unclear. The source is an adult with an advanced solid tumor such as melanoma, head and neck, liver or kidney cancer. The sample in question was CD4+ or CD8+ T cells sorted from blood, obtained in a trial of the OX40 agonist ivuxolimab. The CDR3 region is CASSPDRGVAKNIQYF. The CDR3 DNA reads TGTGCCAGCAGTCCCGACCGAGGAGTTGCCAAAAACATTCAGTACTTC.